The sequence of this TCR beta chain was determined in a study of beta chain features in type 1 diabetes. About the research overall: Patient and healthy donor groups were alike in age, gender and cell yields. Study results and caveats: Naive, central memory and Treg TCRB repertoires seemed to resemble each other more closely in patients than they did in healthy donors. Researchers report that Type 1 diabetes patients had moderately but significantly shorter TCRB CDR3s across all four CD4+ subsets.

CD4+ naive, central memory, regulatory and stem cell-like memory subsets were isolated by sorting on CD45RO/CCR7/CD25/CD127/CD95/CD27. Each sorted population was over 98% pure. J gave up 4 bases and V 5 bases, and 5 bases lay outside the gene matches. The CDR3 sequence is 14 residues long. Germline V gene data show CDR1 as MNHNS and CDR2 as SASEGT. Sequencing targeted expressed TCRB transcripts, as all isolated RNA had been reverse transcribed. The assay was immunoSEQ multiplex PCR, and TCRdb's table has in-frame clones only and misses some. The table shows under 300,000 clones, with around 25% occurring only once. This clone showed up just a few times. The antigen remains unidentified.

The receptor was isolated from a woman under 40 with type 1 diabetes. The chain couples TRBV6-1 to TRBJ2-5; TRBD1 matches at 9 bases. Material: naive CD4+ T cells from blood. DNA of the CDR3: TGTGCCAGCAGTCCCACAGGGGGCCGAGAGACCCAGTACTTC. It encodes CASSPTGGRETQYF.